Shown below are 8 T cell receptor beta chains from a single sample sequenced in a study of blood T cell repertoires in COVID-19. Method: immunoSEQ multiplex PCR; TCRdb's copy keeps in-frame clones and lacks some. The table records fewer than 250,000 clones, roughly 82% of them present only once. Sequencing used peripheral blood. These receptors came from an older woman with acute or convalescent COVID-19.

This chain uses TRBV4-2 with TRBJ2-5, with 10 bases aligning to TRBD2. The junction had 11 bases not matched to a gene; V was cut back by 0 bases and J by 7 bases. CDR3 size: 17 residues. Germline-derived CDR1 and CDR2 are LGHNA and YNFKEQ. As DNA, the CDR3 is TGTGCCAGCAGCCAAGATAAGCCTAGCGGGGGTGGTGGGACCCAGTACTTC. Protein product: CASSQDKPSGGGGTQYF.

The chain's CDR3 is CASSEGLAGGPRTDTQYF. The CDR3 nucleotides read TGTGCCAGCAGTGAGGGACTAGCGGGGGGGCCGAGGACAGATACGCAGTATTTT. The V call is TRBV27, the J call TRBJ2-3, with 16 bases aligning to TRBD2. The CDR3 consists of 18 residues. The junction had 8 bases not matched to a gene; V was cut back by 5 bases and J by 3 bases. Germline V CDR1 and CDR2: MNHEY, SMNVEV (reference sequence).

In its sample, this clone was seen once. CDR3 DNA sequence: TGTGCCAGCAGCTTGAGCGGGCCACCTAATTCACCCCTCCACTTT. Its translation: CASSLSGPPNSPLHF. The rearrangement links TRBV11-2 to TRBJ1-6; D unclear. The CDR3 runs 15 residues. Between the trimmed V and J ends, which lost 3 bases and 6 bases, there was a span of 12 bases. Germline V gene lookup returns CDR1 SGHAT and CDR2 FQNNGV.

This chain uses TRBV4-3 with TRBJ1-4, with 10 positions matching TRBD1. The CDR3 totals 16 residues. With 0 bases clipped from V and 6 bases from J, the junction kept 4 bases outside the gene matches. Germline V gene sequence: CDR1 LGHNA, CDR2 YSLEER. CDR3 nucleotides: TGCGCCAGCAGCCAAGACCGGGACAGGGGTTATGAAAAACTGTTTTTT. Translated: CASSQDRDRGYEKLFF.

This clone occurred a few times. The rearrangement uses TRBV4-1 and TRBJ1-4; TRBD1 matches 9 bases. The germline gives CDR1 MGHRA, CDR2 YSYEKL. This CDR3 contains 13 residues. Germline trimming cut 9 bases from V and 7 bases from J; bases unmatched to any gene: 6. The CDR3 here is CASSGTGSEKLFF. The CDR3 nucleotides read TGCGCCAGTTCCGGGACAGGGAGTGAAAAACTGTTTTTT.

The rearrangement links TRBV5-6 to TRBJ1-4; 10 bases are shared with TRBD1. With V trimmed by 3 bases and J by 7 bases, 3 bases remained unmatched. Germline CDR1 and CDR2: SGHDT and YYEEEE. The CDR3 runs to 14 residues. Here the CDR3 reads CASSWDRGSEKLFF. The DNA of the CDR3 is TGTGCCAGCAGCTGGGACAGGGGATCTGAAAAACTGTTTTTT. The whole variable domain, filled in from reference TRBV5-6 and TRBJ1-4, reads DAGVTQSPTHLIKTRGQQVTLRCSPKSGHDTVSWYQQALGQGPQFIFQYYEEEERQRGNFPDRFSGHQFPNYSSELNVNALLLGDSALYLCASSWDRGSEKLFFGSGTQLSVL.

The CDR3 sequence: CASSEGAGISTNEKLFF. The CDR3 nucleotides are TGTGCCAGCAGTGAAGGAGCCGGAATCTCAACTAATGAAAAACTGTTTTTT. V and J are TRBV25-1 and TRBJ1-4; no clear D. Germline assignment: CDR1 MGHDK and CDR2 SYGVNS. V was pared by 2 bases and J by 0 bases, with 13 bases between. This CDR3 has 17 amino acids.

The chain carries TRBV4-2 and TRBJ2-7, with a possible D match to TRBD2 (6 bases). The length of the CDR3 is 14 residues. V lost 1 base to trimming and J lost 3 bases, with 10 bases between them. Germline lookup yields CDR1 LGHNA and CDR2 YNFKEQ. CDR3 in amino acids: CASSQAPDYYEQYF. The CDR3 coding sequence is TGTGCCAGCAGCCAAGCACCGGACTACTACGAGCAGTACTTC.